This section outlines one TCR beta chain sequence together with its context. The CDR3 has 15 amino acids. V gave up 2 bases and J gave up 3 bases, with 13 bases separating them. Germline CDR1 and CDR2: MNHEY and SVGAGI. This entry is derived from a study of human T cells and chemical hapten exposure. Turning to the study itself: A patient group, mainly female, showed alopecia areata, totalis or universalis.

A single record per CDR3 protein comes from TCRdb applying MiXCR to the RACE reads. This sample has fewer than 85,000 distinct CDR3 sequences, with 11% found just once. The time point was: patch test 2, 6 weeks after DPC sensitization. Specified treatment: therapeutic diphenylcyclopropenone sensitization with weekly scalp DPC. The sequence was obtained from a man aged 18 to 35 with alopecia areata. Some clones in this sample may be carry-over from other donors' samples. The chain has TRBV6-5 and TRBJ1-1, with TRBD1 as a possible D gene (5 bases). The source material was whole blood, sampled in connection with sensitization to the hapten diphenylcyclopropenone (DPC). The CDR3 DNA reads TGTGCCAGCAGTTACCGGGACGCCGGCGACACTGAAGCTTTCTTT. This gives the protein CASSYRDAGDTEAFF.